This TCR beta chain was sequenced during a study of beta chain features in type 1 diabetes. As to this clone: Its antigen is unidentified.

Sequenced material consisted of expressed TCRB transcripts (all of the isolated RNA was reverse transcribed). This table comes from immunoSEQ multiplex PCR, and its TCRdb copy is limited to in-frame clones, with some not included. This sample carries over 150,000 clones, about 8.1% of them seen once, and the ten largest clones take about 0.6%. Each sorted fraction was over 98% pure. Study findings and constraints: Highly expressing activated T cells could be over-counted with a cDNA template. Whether HLA type influences TCRB rearrangement remained unresolved here. A PCR bias possibly favoring shorter templates would apply equally to patients and controls.

Trimming cost V 2 bases and J 7 bases, with 13 bases left between them. There are 13 residues in the CDR3. Germline V gene sequence: CDR1 SGHRS, CDR2 YFSETQ. The receptor's source is a young man in good health. The chain has TRBV5-1 and TRBJ2-7; D is perhaps TRBD1 (5 bases). Sequencing was performed on central memory CD4+ T cells from blood. For the CDR3, the DNA is TGCGCCAGCAGCTTCGCTGGGGCCCCGGAGCAGTACTTC. It specifies CASSFAGAPEQYF.